Below, 5 T cell receptor beta chains from the same sample are listed, as sequenced in a study of T-cell memory formation after mild COVID-19. Each CDR3 protein is one row after TCRdb ran MiXCR on the 5' RACE reads. The sample consists of a few hundred thousand distinct CDR3 sequences, about 20% of them appearing once. The sequenced sample consisted of PBMCs or a T cell subset sorted from them (not recorded which). These receptors were collected from a man aged 18 to 30 who had mild COVID-19 (a few samples of this study predate the infection). Cell type and time point are not known.

This clonotype was seen more than once but under ten times. This rearrangement joins TRBV6-5 to TRBJ2-7; possible D gene TRBD2, 6 bases. CDR1 is MNHEY and CDR2 is SVGAGI in the germline V gene. The CDR3 runs 16 residues. V shed 5 bases and J shed 0 bases, with 17 bases lying between them. The CDR3 loop is CASSGPGLMSSYEQYF. CDR3 sequence (DNA): TGTGCCAGCAGTGGCCCGGGACTCATGAGCTCCTACGAGCAGTACTTC.

The chain employs TRBV6-4 and TRBJ1-1, with D unresolved. Trimming shortened V by 4 bases and J by 1 base, and 22 bases separated the two germline ends. Germline values: CDR1 MRHNA, CDR2 SNTAGT. The CDR3 contains 18 residues. The CDR3 is CASSVDPNPFGRNTEAFF. CDR3 bases: TGTGCCAGCAGTGTGGACCCTAATCCCTTTGGTCGGAACACTGAAGCTTTCTTT.

The V call is TRBV29-1, the J call TRBJ2-3; D unclear. This CDR3 contains 14 residues. V was trimmed by 5 bases and J by 2 bases, leaving 14 bases between them. The germline CDR1 and CDR2 sequences are SQVTM and ANQGSEA. This CDR3 reads CSVRPWVNTDTQYF. The CDR3, as DNA: TGCAGCGTTCGTCCATGGGTAAACACAGATACGCAGTATTTT.

This rearrangement joins TRBV20-1 to TRBJ1-1; perhaps TRBD1 as D (5 bases). Trimming pared 6 bases from V and 3 bases from J, leaving 11 bases between. Looked up from germline, CDR1 is DFQATT and CDR2 is SNEGSKA (reference sequence). The CDR3 has 12 amino acids. The DNA of the CDR3 is TGCAGTGCCAGGGTTATAGACACTGAAGCTTTCTTT. Amino acid sequence: CSARVIDTEAFF.

This clonotype was counted between two and nine times. The rearrangement joins TRBV12-5 to TRBJ1-6; TRBD1 is a possible D gene (6 bases). This CDR3 is built from 14 residues. Germline loops: CDR1 LGHNT, CDR2 FRNRAP. V lost 6 bases to trimming and J lost 10 bases, with 16 bases between them. This CDR3 reads CASGPDRGISPLHF. The CDR3 DNA is TGTGCTAGTGGCCCGGACAGAGGTATCTCACCCCTCCACTTT. The full variable domain, its missing parts supplied by reference TRBV12-5 and TRBJ1-6, is DARVTQTPRHKVTEMGQEVTMRCQPILGHNTVFWYRQTMMQGLELLAYFRNRAPLDDSGMPKDRFSAEMPDATLATLKIQPSEPRDSAVYFCASGPDRGISPLHFGNGTRLTVT.